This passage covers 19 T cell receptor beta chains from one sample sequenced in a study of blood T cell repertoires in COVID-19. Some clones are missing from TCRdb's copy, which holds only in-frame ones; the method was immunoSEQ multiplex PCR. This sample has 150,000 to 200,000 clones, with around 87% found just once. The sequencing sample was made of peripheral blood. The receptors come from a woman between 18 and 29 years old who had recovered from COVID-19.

In nucleotides, the CDR3 is TGTGCCAGCAGCCAAGATTTCTCCGGTACAGATACGCAGTATTTT. Amino acids: CASSQDFSGTDTQYF. The rearrangement joins TRBV14 to TRBJ2-3; D is uncertain. From germline, CDR1 is SGHDN and CDR2 FVKESK. The CDR3 contains 15 residues. The V gene lost 0 bases and the J gene lost 3 bases, with 10 bases spanning the gap.

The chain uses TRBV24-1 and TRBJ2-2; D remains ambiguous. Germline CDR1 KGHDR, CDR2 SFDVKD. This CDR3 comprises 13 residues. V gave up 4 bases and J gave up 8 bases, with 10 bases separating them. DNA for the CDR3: TGTGCCACCAGTGACCCGCCCGCGGGGGAGCTGTTTTTT. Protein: CATSDPPAGELFF.

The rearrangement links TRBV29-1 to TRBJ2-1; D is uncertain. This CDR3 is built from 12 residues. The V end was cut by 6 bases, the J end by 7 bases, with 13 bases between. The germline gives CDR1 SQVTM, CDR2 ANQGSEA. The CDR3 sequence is CSVGSGRNEQFF. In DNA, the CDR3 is TGCAGCGTCGGCTCGGGTCGAAATGAGCAGTTCTTC.

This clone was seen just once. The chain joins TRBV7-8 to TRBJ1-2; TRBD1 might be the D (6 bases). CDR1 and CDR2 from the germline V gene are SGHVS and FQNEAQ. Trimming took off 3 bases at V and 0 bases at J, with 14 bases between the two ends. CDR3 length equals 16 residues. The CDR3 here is CASSFRDKVTNYGYTF. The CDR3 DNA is TGTGCCAGCAGCTTTCGGGACAAAGTTACTAACTATGGCTACACCTTC.

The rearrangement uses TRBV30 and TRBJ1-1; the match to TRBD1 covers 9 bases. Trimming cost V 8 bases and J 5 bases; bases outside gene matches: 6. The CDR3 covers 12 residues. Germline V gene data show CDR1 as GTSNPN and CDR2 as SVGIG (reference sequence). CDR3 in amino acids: CAHDRGVTEAFF. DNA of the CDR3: TGTGCCCATGACAGGGGGGTAACTGAAGCTTTCTTT.

The CDR3, as DNA: TGTGCCAGCAGGCGACTATTGGGGGCCAACGTCCTGACTTTC. Residues: CASRRLLGANVLTF. The chain couples TRBV2 to TRBJ2-6; tentative D call: TRBD2 (5 bases). Germline values: CDR1 SNHLY, CDR2 FYNNEI. The CDR3 is 14 residues long. V was cut by 6 bases and J by 4 bases, with 10 bases left in between.

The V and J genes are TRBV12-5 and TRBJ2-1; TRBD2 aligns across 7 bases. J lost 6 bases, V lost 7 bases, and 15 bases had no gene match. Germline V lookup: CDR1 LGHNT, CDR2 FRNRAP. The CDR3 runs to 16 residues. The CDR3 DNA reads TGTGCTAGTGCCCCGACCTTTTCCCCGGGGGGCAATGAGCAGTTCTTC. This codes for CASAPTFSPGGNEQFF.

The CDR3 DNA sequence: TGCGCCAGCACCCAAGGTGGGACAGGGGGCGATGGCTACACCTTC. Translation: CASTQGGTGGDGYTF. The rearrangement uses TRBV10-1 and TRBJ1-2; TRBD1 matches 12 bases. The CDR3 covers 15 residues. With 7 bases clipped from V and 6 bases from J, the junction kept 9 bases outside the gene matches. Looked up from germline, CDR1 is WNHNN and CDR2 is SYGVQD (reference sequence).

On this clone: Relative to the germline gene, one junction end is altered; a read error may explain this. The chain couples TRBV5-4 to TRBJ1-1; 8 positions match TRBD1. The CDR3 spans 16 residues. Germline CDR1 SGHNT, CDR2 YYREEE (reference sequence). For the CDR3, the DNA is TGTGCCAGCAGCTCGGTGACAGGGGCCAAGAACGCTGAAGCTTTCTTT. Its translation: CASSSVTGAKNAEAFF.

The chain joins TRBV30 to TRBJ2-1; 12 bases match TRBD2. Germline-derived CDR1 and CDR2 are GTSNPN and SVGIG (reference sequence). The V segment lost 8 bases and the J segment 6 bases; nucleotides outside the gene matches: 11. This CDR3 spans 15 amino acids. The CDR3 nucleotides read TGTGCCCACTCCGACGGACTAGCGGGAACCAATGAGCAGTTCTTC. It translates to CAHSDGLAGTNEQFF.

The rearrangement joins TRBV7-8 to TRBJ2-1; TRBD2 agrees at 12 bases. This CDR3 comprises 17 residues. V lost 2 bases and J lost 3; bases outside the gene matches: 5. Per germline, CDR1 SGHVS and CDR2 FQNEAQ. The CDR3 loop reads CASSLRASGGVYNEQFF. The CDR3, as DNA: TGTGCCAGCAGCTTAAGAGCTAGCGGGGGGGTCTACAATGAGCAGTTCTTC.

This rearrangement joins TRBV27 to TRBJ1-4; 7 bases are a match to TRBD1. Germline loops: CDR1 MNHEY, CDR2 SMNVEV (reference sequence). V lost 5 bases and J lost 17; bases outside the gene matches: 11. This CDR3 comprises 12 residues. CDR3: CASSQIGGAEFF. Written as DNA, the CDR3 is TGTGCCAGCAGTCAGATAGGGGGCGCGGAATTTTTT.

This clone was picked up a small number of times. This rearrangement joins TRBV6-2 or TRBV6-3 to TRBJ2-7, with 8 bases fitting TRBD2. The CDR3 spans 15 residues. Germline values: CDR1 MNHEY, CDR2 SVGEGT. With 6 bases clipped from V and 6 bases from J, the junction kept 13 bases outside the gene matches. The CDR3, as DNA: TGTGCCAGCAGCCAACGGGAGGGAGGGAGGTCCGAGCAGTACGTC. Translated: CASSQREGGRSEQYV.

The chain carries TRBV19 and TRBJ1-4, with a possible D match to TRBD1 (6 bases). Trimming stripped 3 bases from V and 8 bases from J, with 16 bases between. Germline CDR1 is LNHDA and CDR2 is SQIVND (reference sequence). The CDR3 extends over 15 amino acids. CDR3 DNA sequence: TGTGCCAGTAGTATGTGGGACACCCCGGTAGAAAAACTGTTTTTT. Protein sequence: CASSMWDTPVEKLFF.

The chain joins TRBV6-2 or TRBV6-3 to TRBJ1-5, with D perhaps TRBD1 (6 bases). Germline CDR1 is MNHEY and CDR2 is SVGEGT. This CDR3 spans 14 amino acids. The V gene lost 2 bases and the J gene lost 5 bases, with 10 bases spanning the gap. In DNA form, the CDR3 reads TGTGCCAGCAGTTACCGACAGGCTGATCAGCCCCAGCATTTT. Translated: CASSYRQADQPQHF.

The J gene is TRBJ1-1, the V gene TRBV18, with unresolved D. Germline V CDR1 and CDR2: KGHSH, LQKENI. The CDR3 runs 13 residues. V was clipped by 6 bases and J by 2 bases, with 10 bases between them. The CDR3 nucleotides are TGTGCCAGCTCGGGGAGGGTAAACACTGAAGCTTTCTTT. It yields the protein CASSGRVNTEAFF.

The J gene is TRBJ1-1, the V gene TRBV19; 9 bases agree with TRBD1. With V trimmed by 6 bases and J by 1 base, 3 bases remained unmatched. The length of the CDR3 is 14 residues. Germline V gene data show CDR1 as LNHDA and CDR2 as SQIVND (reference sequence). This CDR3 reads CASSRQGENTEAFF. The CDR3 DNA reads TGTGCCAGTAGCCGACAGGGGGAGAACACTGAAGCTTTCTTT.

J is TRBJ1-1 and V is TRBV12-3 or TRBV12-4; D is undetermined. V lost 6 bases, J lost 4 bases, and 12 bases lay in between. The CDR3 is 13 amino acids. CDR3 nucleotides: TGTGCCAGCAGCCGGGCGGAGGGCACTGAAGCTTTCTTT. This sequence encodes CASSRAEGTEAFF.

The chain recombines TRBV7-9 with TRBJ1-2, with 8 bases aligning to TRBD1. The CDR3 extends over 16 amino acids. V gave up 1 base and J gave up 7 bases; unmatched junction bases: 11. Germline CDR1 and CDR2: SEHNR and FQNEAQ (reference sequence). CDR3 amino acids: CASSLDQGALGLGYTF. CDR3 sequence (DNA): TGTGCCAGCAGCTTAGATCAGGGGGCGCTAGGACTTGGCTACACCTTC.